These 15 T cell receptor beta chains came from one sample sequenced in a study of technical replicates of blood from a few donors. Assay used: immunoSEQ multiplex PCR; TCRdb lists only in-frame clones, some missing. The sample contains under 90,000 clones, around 90% of which appear only once. The source material was T cells isolated from PBMCs. These receptors all stem from a human donor in good health.

The rearrangement joins TRBV6-1 to TRBJ1-1; 7 bases line up with TRBD1. Trimming took 2 bases from V and 5 from J; bases not matched to a gene: 8. The CDR3 consists of 15 residues. Germline CDR1 is MNHNS and CDR2 is SASEGT. For the CDR3, the DNA is TGTGCCAGCAGTGAACCCCCAGGGGGTGGAACTGAAGCTTTCTTT. Its protein is CASSEPPGGGTEAFF.

The chain employs TRBV15 and TRBJ2-1, with D perhaps TRBD1 (5 bases). The CDR3 is 14 amino acids. V lost 8 bases, J lost 5 bases, and 16 bases lay in between. Germline V CDR1 and CDR2: LNHNV, YYDKDF (reference sequence). Here the CDR3 DNA reads TGTGCCACCCACGGCTCGGACAACGACAATGAGCAGTTCTTC. The encoded protein is CATHGSDNDNEQFF.

The chain recombines TRBV30 with TRBJ1-5; D remains unclear. The ends were cut back, 2 bases at V and 3 bases at J, with 8 bases in the middle. Germline CDR1 GTSNPN, CDR2 SVGIG (reference sequence). There are 13 residues in the CDR3. The CDR3: CAWSPRVNQPQHF. As DNA, the CDR3 is TGTGCCTGGAGTCCCCGGGTCAATCAGCCCCAGCATTTT.

This clone was seen just once. The rearrangement joins TRBV7-3 to TRBJ1-2; D perhaps matches TRBD1 (5 bases). V dropped 4 bases and J dropped 4 bases, with 16 bases sitting between them. This CDR3 region has 15 residues. Germline V gene lookup returns CDR1 SGHTA and CDR2 FQGTGA. CDR3 in DNA: TGTGCCAGCAGCTCAAGGATCAGGGTTCGCTATGGCTACACCTTC. Encoded protein: CASSSRIRVRYGYTF.

This sequence joins TRBV7-9 and TRBJ2-5; the match to TRBD1 covers 9 bases. Germline V gene data show CDR1 as SEHNR and CDR2 as FQNEAQ (reference sequence). V shed 5 bases, J shed 4 bases, and the junction held 8 bases outside the gene matches. There are 15 residues in the CDR3. CDR3: CASSLSHRGRETQYF. DNA of the CDR3: TGTGCCAGCAGCCTCTCCCACAGGGGGCGAGAGACCCAGTACTTC. Drawing the rest from reference TRBV7-9 and TRBJ2-5, the complete variable domain is DTGVSQNPRHKITKRGQNVTFRCDPISEHNRLYWYRQTLGQGPEFLTYFQNEAQLEKSRLLSDRFSAERPKGSFSTLEIQRTEQGDSAMYLCASSLSHRGRETQYFGPGTRLLVL.

This chain joins TRBV21-1 and TRBJ1-1; whether TRBD1, the table's D call, matches the DNA was not checked. TRBV21-1 counts as a pseudogene. The length of the CDR3 is 16 residues. The CDR3 DNA sequence: TGTGCCAGCAGCAAAGGTTGGGACAGAAAGAACACTGAAGCTTTCTTT. Encoded protein: CASSKGWDRKNTEAFF.

The chain is built from TRBV27 and TRBJ1-2; TRBD1 matches at 8 bases. After removal of 0 bases from V and 4 bases from J, the junction contained 4 bases not matched to a gene. Germline V gene sequence: CDR1 MNHEY, CDR2 SMNVEV (reference sequence). The CDR3 has 15 residues. CDR3 coding DNA: TGTGCCAGCAGTTTATCGGCAGGGGGCAGCTATGGCTACACCTTC. Its translation: CASSLSAGGSYGYTF.

On this clone: An end of the junction does not agree with germline; a read error may underlie this. The chain joins TRBV19 to TRBJ1-2, with D unresolved. The germline CDR1 and CDR2 sequences are LNHDA and SQIVND (reference sequence). This CDR3 spans 13 amino acids. In nucleotides, the CDR3 is TGTGCCAGTAGTTGCTTACCCTATATCTCAGGCCACTTC. This encodes CASSCLPYISGHF.

The chain links TRBV5-1 to TRBJ2-7; TRBD1 is a possible D gene (6 bases). V was pared by 0 bases and J by 0 bases, with 10 bases between. CDR3 length equals 15 residues. Germline values: CDR1 SGHRS, CDR2 YFSETQ. CDR3 bases: TGCGCCAGCAGCTTGGCTACAGGGAGCTCCTACGAGCAGTACTTC. Residues: CASSLATGSSYEQYF.

The chain links TRBV9 to TRBJ1-2; TRBD1 aligns across 8 bases. The CDR3 is made up of 17 amino acids. The germline gives CDR1 SGDLS, CDR2 YYNGEE. V lost 1 base, J lost 4 bases, and 12 bases stayed unmatched. CDR3: CASSVSDRAYLSYGYTF. For the CDR3, the DNA is TGTGCCAGCAGCGTATCGGACAGGGCATATTTGTCCTATGGCTACACCTTC.

The chain combines TRBV19 with TRBJ2-7; tentatively, D is TRBD2 (7 bases). The germline gives CDR1 LNHDA, CDR2 SQIVND (reference sequence). The CDR3 has 13 amino acids. Trimming stripped 7 bases from V and 3 bases from J, with 13 bases between. The CDR3 DNA sequence: TGTGCCAGTATGGGGAGGGGGGACTACGAGCAGTACTTC. It translates to CASMGRGDYEQYF.

The genes are TRBV30 and TRBJ2-2; weak D call: TRBD1 (6 bases). CDR3 length equals 13 residues. CDR1 and CDR2 (germline): GTSNPN, SVGIG (reference sequence). V dropped 5 bases and J dropped 8 bases, with 15 bases sitting between them. The CDR3 nucleotides are TGTGCCTGGGTTGACAGGTCTGCGGGGGAGCTGTTTTTT. Its protein product is CAWVDRSAGELFF.

A single count supports this clone. The chain joins TRBV7-8 to TRBJ2-5; D is unclear. Trimming stripped 2 bases from V and 2 bases from J, with 12 bases between. Looked up from germline, CDR1 is SGHVS and CDR2 is FQNEAQ. There are 15 residues in the CDR3. This CDR3 is CASSLFWSRQETQYF. The CDR3 DNA sequence: TGTGCCAGCAGCTTATTTTGGTCGCGTCAAGAGACCCAGTACTTC.

The rearrangement uses TRBV11-2 and TRBJ2-7; 8 bases match TRBD2. V was pared by 1 base and J by 6 bases, with 11 bases of the junction left unmatched. The germline V gene has CDR1 SGHAT and CDR2 FQNNGV. This CDR3 is 16 amino acids long. CDR3: CASSLGPGTSVGEQYF. The CDR3 DNA reads as TGTGCCAGCAGCTTAGGCCCCGGGACTAGTGTCGGCGAGCAGTACTTC.

This clone came up once. V usage is TRBV18 and J usage is TRBJ2-4, with D tentatively TRBD1 (7 bases). Trimming took off 3 bases at V and 8 bases at J, with 14 bases between the two ends. Germline CDR1 KGHSH, CDR2 LQKENI. CDR3 length: 14 amino acids. CDR3 amino acids: CASSPGGTGDIQYF. The CDR3, as DNA: TGTGCCAGCTCACCCGGGGGAACAGGGGACATTCAGTACTTC.